Below, 13 T cell receptor beta chains from the same sample are listed, as sequenced in a study of cytomegalovirus exposure and HLA in healthy donors. It was with 60 Vbeta and 13 Jbeta primers that the PCR ran. TCRdb keeps only in-frame clones here, not all; method: immunoSEQ multiplex PCR. The sample lists more than 85,000 clones, about 12% seen once, with more than 15% in the top ten. Sequencing input: PBMCs. These receptors originate from a man aged 40-50 years in good health and CMV-seropositive.

The V call is TRBV27, the J call TRBJ2-7; D unclear. The germline V gene has CDR1 MNHEY and CDR2 SMNVEV (reference sequence). The CDR3 sequence is 13 residues long. V was trimmed by 2 bases and J by 3 bases, leaving 8 bases between them. CDR3 region: CASSLRRSYEQYF. The DNA for the CDR3 is TGTGCCAGCAGTTTAAGACGGAGCTACGAGCAGTACTTC.

This clone was found a few times. The V gene is TRBV5-1, the J gene TRBJ2-7; TRBD2 aligns across 10 bases. V shed 5 bases and J 6 bases; nucleotides not matched to a gene: 8. This CDR3 region has 14 residues. Germline V lookup: CDR1 SGHRS, CDR2 YFSETQ. CDR3: CASRSSGRTGEQYF. The DNA of the CDR3 is TGCGCCAGCAGGTCTAGCGGGAGAACGGGCGAGCAGTACTTC.

This sequence joins TRBV28 and TRBJ2-4, with 7 bases fitting TRBD2. The CDR3 is 19 amino acids. Germline V gene data show CDR1 as MDHEN and CDR2 as SYDVKM. Trimming removed 7 bases from V and 2 bases from J; junction bases left unmatched: 20. The chain's CDR3 is CASTPVVAGVGVSKNIQYF. CDR3 sequence (DNA): TGTGCCAGCACCCCCGTTGTGGCGGGAGTAGGCGTGTCCAAAAACATTCAGTACTTC.

V and J are TRBV7-9 and TRBJ2-5; 9 bases are a match to TRBD1. The CDR3 covers 13 residues. Germline CDR1 and CDR2: SEHNR and FQNEAQ (reference sequence). After removal of 6 bases from V and 5 bases from J, the junction contained 4 bases not matched to a gene. The CDR3 DNA sequence: TGTGCCAGCAGTTCCGACAGGGGGGAGACCCAGTACTTC. It codes for CASSSDRGETQYF.

Here the CDR3 reads CASLLGGSSYEQYF. The DNA for the CDR3 is TGCGCCAGCTTACTTGGCGGGAGCTCCTACGAGCAGTACTTC. The chain couples TRBV10-2 to TRBJ2-7; 7 nucleotides agree with TRBD2. Germline V lookup: CDR1 WSHSY, CDR2 SAAADI. V shed 8 bases and J 0 bases; nucleotides not matched to a gene: 7. The CDR3 length is 14 residues.

The chain recombines TRBV21-1 with TRBJ1-4. TRBV21-1 is a known pseudogene. The CDR3 is 16 amino acids. CDR3 protein: CASSPGGAPTNEKLFF. The DNA for the CDR3 is TGTGCCAGCAGCCCAGGAGGGGCCCCAACTAATGAAAAACTGTTTTTT.

This rearrangement joins TRBV18 to TRBJ2-7; the D gene is possibly TRBD1 (6 bases). V dropped 5 bases and J dropped 1 base, with 15 bases sitting between them. CDR3 length: 15 amino acids. The germline gives CDR1 KGHSH, CDR2 LQKENI. The CDR3 region has the DNA TGTGCCAGCTCATCTACAGGGCCGCGATCCTACGAGCAGTACTTC. Protein: CASSSTGPRSYEQYF.

The chain carries TRBV2 and TRBJ2-7; perhaps TRBD2 as D (6 bases). Germline V CDR1 and CDR2: SNHLY, FYNNEI. This CDR3 spans 14 amino acids. Between the trimmed V and J ends, which lost 6 bases and 4 bases, there was a span of 16 bases. CDR3 sequence reads: CASSELRDSYEQYF. The CDR3 coding sequence is TGTGCCAGCAGCGAACTCCGGGACTCTTACGAGCAGTACTTC.

This clone came up a few times. V and J are TRBV28 and TRBJ1-5; D not certain. V lost 3 bases, J lost 4 bases, and 16 bases lay in between. Germline V gene data show CDR1 as MDHEN and CDR2 as SYDVKM. The CDR3 totals 16 residues. The CDR3 loop is CASSLISQRGNQPQHF. The CDR3, as DNA: TGTGCCAGCAGTTTGATTTCACAGAGAGGGAATCAGCCCCAGCATTTT. Complete variable domain (other parts from reference TRBV28 and TRBJ1-5): DVKVTQSSRYLVKRTGEKVFLECVQDMDHENMFWYRQDPGLGLRLIYFSYDVKMKEKGDIPEGYSVSREKKERFSLILESASTNQTSMYLCASSLISQRGNQPQHFGDGTRLSIL.

The chain couples TRBV7-2 to TRBJ1-2, with D unclear. Germline CDR1 reads SGHTA; CDR2 reads FQGNSA. The ends were cut back, 0 bases at V and 8 bases at J, with 13 bases in the middle. The CDR3 is 14 residues long. CDR3 sequence reads: CASSLAGNSVGYTF. CDR3 nucleotide sequence: TGTGCCAGCAGCTTAGCAGGGAATAGCGTCGGCTACACCTTC.

CDR3 sequence: CASSLGGASGTSKYF. The CDR3 DNA reads TGTGCCAGCAGCTTGGGGGGGGCCTCCGGGACTAGCAAGTATTTT. V and J are TRBV5-4 and TRBJ2-3; 9 bases fit TRBD2. In germline, CDR1 is SGHNT, CDR2 YYREEE (reference sequence). The CDR3 consists of 15 residues. The junction had 12 bases not matched to a gene; V was cut back by 0 bases and J by 13 bases.

This clone has only a few counts. The J gene is TRBJ1-1, the V gene TRBV6-5; weak D call: TRBD1 (5 bases). CDR3 length: 12 residues. V lost 5 bases, J lost 5 bases, and 9 bases lay in between. Germline CDR1 reads MNHEY; CDR2 reads SVGAGI. The CDR3 bases are TGTGCCAGCAGTCCAGGGTGGACTGAAGCTTTCTTT. Translation: CASSPGWTEAFF.

This chain links TRBV28 with TRBJ1-5, with 8 bases that match TRBD1. Trimming took 5 bases from V and 6 from J; bases not matched to a gene: 6. Per germline, CDR1 MDHEN and CDR2 SYDVKM. The CDR3 sequence is 14 residues long. In DNA, the CDR3 is TGTGCCAGCAGTCCTGGGACAGGAGCTCAGCCCCAGCATTTT. Amino acids: CASSPGTGAQPQHF.